This TCR beta chain appears in the sequencing data of a study of metastatic and nonmetastatic thyroid tumors. Study-level background: Comparative analysis of repertoires was undertaken across blood and tumor or nodule tissue obtained from malignant and benign thyroid patients. Findings and limits, study-wide: Compared with benign nodules, malignant thyroid tumors were reported to have significantly higher TCR beta diversity in both blood and tumor.

The V gene's germline CDR1 is MNHNS and CDR2 SASEGT. The CDR3 loop spans 14 amino acids. V lost 5 bases and J lost 2, with 13 bases in between. Authors' data handling: The study's classifier, a distant-metastasis tool for papillary thyroid cancer, was built using CDR3 differences across clinicopathological groups. TCRdb reprocessed the PCR reads using MiXCR. The V and J calls were not made by the authors but by TCRdb's processing. In the table there are about 15,000 clones, roughly 22% of which are singletons. Ahead of thyroid surgery, no patient had received treatment of any kind. This clone showed up many times. The antigen remains unidentified.

Sequenced sample: adjacent normal tissue. The J gene is TRBJ2-7, the V gene TRBV6-1, with D possibly matching TRBD2 (5 bases). This TCR came from a female donor with papillary thyroid cancer or a benign thyroid nodule (not recorded which). Some clones in this sample may be carry-over from other donors' samples. CDR3 nucleotide sequence: TGTGCCAGCAGTAAAGGAGGACGTACCTACGAGCAGTACTTC. It codes for CASSKGGRTYEQYF.